The table lists the clone carrying this TCR beta chain with a count of one. CDR1 and CDR2 from the germline V gene are SGHAT and FQNNGV. The junction had 15 bases not matched to a gene; V was cut back by 5 bases and J by 5 bases. The CDR3 has 19 residues. This sample is drawn from a study of T cell changes during pregnancy in multiple sclerosis. The method was immunoSEQ multiplex PCR; TCRdb's version includes in-frame clones alone and lacks a portion of them. The data contain 25,000 to 35,000 clones, roughly 89% of them singletons. Sequenced here: CD8+ T cells from peripheral blood mononuclear cells, sampled in the first trimester of pregnancy. The receptor's source is a female donor with multiple sclerosis, enrolled in a pregnancy study. The chain links TRBV11-2 to TRBJ2-7, with 16 bases that match TRBD2. This chain's CDR3 is CASSPGTSGRVPLLDEQYF. Here the CDR3 DNA reads TGTGCCAGCAGCCCGGGGACTAGCGGGAGGGTCCCCCTCTTGGACGAGCAGTACTTC. Together with reference TRBV11-2 and TRBJ2-7, the CDR3 gives the full variable domain: EAGVAQSPRYKIIEKRQSVAFWCNPISGHATLYWYQQILGQGPKLLIQFQNNGVVDDSQLPKDRFSAERLKGVDSTLKIQPAKLEDSAVYLCASSPGTSGRVPLLDEQYFGPGTRLTVT.